Listed below are T cell receptor beta chains from one sample, sequenced in a study of T cell repertoires in cytomegalovirus infection. These receptors' antigens are unknown. TCRdb re-called the reads with MiXCR, one entry per CDR3 protein. The table lists over 250,000 distinct CDR3 sequences, approximately 22% of them singletons. This specimen was cultured PBMCs, taken from culture after CMV antigen stimulation. The receptors originated from a human donor in good health (CMV status not recorded). Some clones in this sample may be carry-over from other donors' samples. Each CDR3 is given with its conserved first and last residue. D genes are given only for firm matches. Size tells how often a clone was seen (once, few, many) or the class of an expanded clone, and some rows leave it out.

>TRBJ2-1|TRBD2|TRBV7-9|.
TGTGCCAGCAGCCCTGGTTTAGGGAGGGATCATTCCCACAATGAGCAGTTCTTC
CASSPGLGRDHSHNEQFF
>TRBJ1-1|.|TRBV6-2/TRBV6-3|few
TGTGCCAGCAGTTACTCCACGTACAGGATTTTT
CASSYSTYRIF
>TRBJ2-7|TRBD1|TRBV7-2|medium-sized
TGTGCCAGCAGCGGGGGGACAGGTAACTACGAGCAGTACTTC
CASSGGTGNYEQYF
>TRBJ1-1|TRBD1|TRBV11-2|.
TGTGCCAGCAGCTTAGCACAGGGGCAAGCTTTCTTT
CASSLAQGQAFF
>TRBJ2-1|.|TRBV7-6|many
TGTGCCAGCAGCGCTTCTTTGGGGTTTCTGAATGAGCAGTTCTTC
CASSASLGFLNEQFF
>TRBJ2-3|.|TRBV9|.
TGTGCCAGCAGCCCGGTGAAGGGGTCCACAGATACGCAGTATTTT
CASSPVKGSTDTQYF
>TRBJ1-3|.|TRBV7-9|few
TGTGCCAGCAGCTTCGGGCCAATTGCTGGAAACACCATATATTTT
CASSFGPIAGNTIYF
>TRBJ2-1|.|TRBV24-1|.
TGTGCCACCAGTGTGATTAGCGGAGGGGTGAGTACTGGTGAGCAGTTCTTC
CATSVISGGVSTGEQFF
>TRBJ1-1|TRBD1|TRBV7-2|many
TGTGCCAGCAGCCCCCCGACAGGGGCAACTGAAGCTTTCTTT
CASSPPTGATEAFF
>TRBJ2-3|TRBD2|TRBV6-6|.
TGTGCCAGCAGGGGAGCGGGAGGGCCTACAGATACGCAGTATTTT
CASRGAGGPTDTQYF
>TRBJ2-7|TRBD2|TRBV28|few
TGTGCCAGCAGTGAATCCGGGACTACCTCCTACGAGCAGTACTTC
CASSESGTTSYEQYF
>TRBJ2-3|.|TRBV11-2|.
TGTGCCAGCAGCTTAGAGGGCACCACAGATACGCAGTATTTT
CASSLEGTTDTQYF
>TRBJ2-2|.|TRBV7-2|.
TGTGCCAGCAGCTTAGGAGGCCTAGCGAACACCGGGGAGCTGTTTTTT
CASSLGGLANTGELFF
>TRBJ2-6|.|TRBV2|few
TGTGCCAGCAGCGCCCGGATCTCTGGGGCCAACGTCCTGACTTTC
CASSARISGANVLTF
>TRBJ2-3|TRBD1|TRBV5-8|.
TGTGCCAGCAGCTTTGGGGCAGGGGGTTCAGATACGCAGTATTTT
CASSFGAGGSDTQYF
>TRBJ2-4|.|TRBV15|few
TGTGCCACCAGCAGAGATTCTGCAGGCGGCATTCAGTACTTC
CATSRDSAGGIQYF
>TRBJ2-1|.|TRBV24-1|.
TGTGCCACCACCCGGGGCGCAGGGATCGATGAGCAGTTCTTC
CATTRGAGIDEQFF
>TRBJ2-3|.|TRBV19|.
TGTGCCAGTAGTATATATCGCACAGATACGCAGTATTTT
CASSIYRTDTQYF
>TRBJ1-1|.|TRBV7-8|many
TGTGCCAGCAGCTACAGGGTGAACACTGAAGCTTTCTTT
CASSYRVNTEAFF
>TRBJ2-3|.|TRBV7-2|many
TGTGCCAGCAGCTTGAGGTCCACGGGAGGCACAGATACGCAGTATTTT
CASSLRSTGGTDTQYF
>TRBJ2-5|.|TRBV7-9|few
TGTGCCAGCAGCCCTGATATCACCGGCATCCAAGAGACCCAGTACTTC
CASSPDITGIQETQYF
>TRBJ2-3|TRBD2|TRBV18|.
TGTGCCAGCTCACCACCGGGACTAGCATCGTCAGATACGCAGTATTTT
CASSPPGLASSDTQYF
>TRBJ2-4|.|TRBV12-3/TRBV12-4|few
TGTGCCAGCAGTTTCCCGGGTCTCGCCATTCAGTACTTC
CASSFPGLAIQYF
>TRBJ1-3|.|TRBV27|.
TGTGCCAGCCGACAGCGAGGGAACTCTGGAAACACCATATATTTT
CASRQRGNSGNTIYF
>TRBJ2-7|.|TRBV29-1|.
TGCAGCGTTGAACCCCTATGGGGGCGCGAGCAGTACTTC
CSVEPLWGREQYF
>TRBJ2-6|.|TRBV7-2|many
TGTGCCAGCAGCCTGCAGTTAACCGGGGCCAACGTCCTGACTTTC
CASSLQLTGANVLTF
>TRBJ1-1|TRBD1|TRBV6-1|.
TGTGCCAGCAGGCCCGGGACAGGGAAGGGGGAAGCTTTCTTT
CASRPGTGKGEAFF
>TRBJ1-3|.|TRBV9|.
TGTGCCTGCAGCGTCTCCGTAAGTCAGGGAAACACCATATATTTT
CACSVSVSQGNTIYF
>TRBJ1-2|.|TRBV7-9|few
TGTGCCAGCAGCCGTTCTAACGGGGGCTTGTATGGCTACACCTTC
CASSRSNGGLYGYTF
>TRBJ2-3|TRBD2|TRBV6-2/TRBV6-3|.
TGTGCCAGCAGTTACGGGACTAGCGGCTTCACAGATACGCAGTATTTT
CASSYGTSGFTDTQYF
>TRBJ1-1|TRBD1|TRBV7-9|.
TGTGCCAGCAGCCCGGCGGACAGGATGAACACTGAAGCTTTCTTT
CASSPADRMNTEAFF
>TRBJ2-2|.|TRBV5-1|.
TGCGCCAGCAGCCTAATGGTACAGGGAACCACCGGGGAGCTGTTTTTT
CASSLMVQGTTGELFF
>TRBJ2-7|TRBD2|TRBV6-6|many
TGTGCCAGCACCTTGGGACTAGCGGGAGGCAGGCTTAACTCCTACGAGCAGTACTTC
CASTLGLAGGRLNSYEQYF
>TRBJ1-1|.|TRBV12-3/TRBV12-4|.
TGTGCCAGCAGTCAGGTGTTCACTGAAGCTTTCTTT
CASSQVFTEAFF
>TRBJ2-5|.|TRBV6-2/TRBV6-3|few
TGTGCCAGCAGTGCTGACGCCGGGACCTGGGGGGAGACCCAGTACTTC
CASSADAGTWGETQYF
>TRBJ2-2|TRBD2|TRBV19|.
TGTGCCAGTAGTATGGGGCGGGGGAGTAACACCGGGGAGCTGTTTTTT
CASSMGRGSNTGELFF
>TRBJ2-3|.|TRBV7-2|.
TGTGCCAGCAGCTTGAGGCGGATGGATACGCAGTATTTT
CASSLRRMDTQYF
>TRBJ2-1|TRBD2|TRBV4-3|.
TGCGCCAGCAGCCAAGGCCCCCTCCCTAGCGGATTTTCCTACAATGAGCAGTTCTTC
CASSQGPLPSGFSYNEQFF
>TRBJ2-2|TRBD2|TRBV7-2|many
TGTGCCAGCAGCTCCTTAGCGGGAGTAGCCGGGGAGCTGTTTTTT
CASSSLAGVAGELFF
>TRBJ2-5|TRBD2|TRBV9|few
TGTGCCAGCAGTCCTAGCGGGAGTTGGAAAGAGACCCAGTACTTC
CASSPSGSWKETQYF
>TRBJ2-5|TRBD2|TRBV6-8|.
TGTGCCAGCAGTATACCCGGGACTAGCGGGAGAGAGACCCAGTACTTC
CASSIPGTSGRETQYF
>TRBJ2-7|.|TRBV14|few
TGTGCCAGCAGCCAAGATGGCGGACACCACACCTACGAGCAGTACTTC
CASSQDGGHHTYEQYF
>TRBJ1-2|.|TRBV7-2|many
TGTGCCAGCAGCGCGTTAGGGGGAGGGCATGGCTACACCTTC
CASSALGGGHGYTF
>TRBJ2-1|TRBD2|TRBV14|.
TGTGCCAGCAGCAAGGGACTAGCGGGGGGTAGTGAGCAGTTCTTC
CASSKGLAGGSEQFF
>TRBJ1-1|.|TRBV11-2|.
TGTGCCAGCAGCTTAGATCGAGGTTATCCAGGGGACACTGAAGCTTTCTTT
CASSLDRGYPGDTEAFF